This T cell receptor beta chain originates from a study of response to subunit inactivated influenza vaccine. Using its own MiXCR run on the RT-PCR reads, TCRdb lists one record per CDR3 protein. The sample consists of about 700,000 distinct CDR3 sequences, 15% to 18% of them appearing once. Broader study findings: The authors offered the suggestion that each seasonal influenza vaccination recruits few new T cells.

This clonotype was counted ten times or more. Its target is not known. The TCR comes from a man aged 45-60 years who received an inactivated influenza vaccine. This material consisted of PBMCs from blood, taken approximately 13 days after vaccination.

The CDR3 spells CASSWIAGRFDEQFF. The CDR3 DNA reads TGTGCCAGCAGCTGGATAGCGGGGCGGTTCGATGAGCAGTTCTTC. The V call is TRBV7-2, the J call TRBJ2-1, with TRBD2 matching over 8 bases. CDR1 SGHTA and CDR2 FQGNSA come from the germline V gene. The CDR3 extends over 15 amino acids. The J segment lost 8 bases and the V segment lost 4 bases, leaving 10 bases of the junction unmatched.